Following are 31 T cell receptor beta chains from one sample sequenced in a study of human T cells and chemical hapten exposure. TCRdb itself ran the RACE reads through MiXCR, one entry per CDR3 protein. Of a few hundred thousand distinct CDR3 sequences in the sample, roughly 6% are singletons; the top ten hold around 8.8%. Described time point: pre-sensitization, week 0. Specified treatment: therapeutic diphenylcyclopropenone sensitization with weekly scalp DPC. The sequencing here drew on whole blood, taken in connection with sensitization to the hapten diphenylcyclopropenone (DPC). Receptors originate from a woman aged 18-30 years with alopecia areata. Some clones in this sample may be carry-over from other donors' samples.

There are many counts of this clonotype. The gene calls are TRBV10-3 and TRBJ1-1, with a tentative D call TRBD1 (5 bases). The germline gives CDR1 ENHRY, CDR2 SYGVKD. Trimming removed 0 bases at V and 4 bases at J, with 21 bases between. The CDR3 sequence is 18 residues long. In DNA, the CDR3 is TGTGCCATCAGTGAGTCGAGGATGCCCCAGGGTTCGGGCACTGAAGCTTTCTTT. Protein: CAISESRMPQGSGTEAFF.

At least ten counts were recorded for this clonotype. This rearrangement joins TRBV29-1 to TRBJ2-3, with a tentative D call TRBD2 (6 bases). The germline V gene encodes CDR1 SQVTM and CDR2 ANQGSEA. The V and J ends lost 0 bases and 2 bases respectively, with 21 bases between them. This CDR3 comprises 18 residues. CDR3 DNA sequence: TGCAGCGTTGAAGATGTCGGAGGGCGGCAGGGTGACACAGATACGCAGTATTTT. Translating it yields CSVEDVGGRQGDTDTQYF.

This clonotype showed up just a few times. This sequence joins TRBV5-1 and TRBJ1-5, with D tentatively TRBD1 (6 bases). The V end was cut by 5 bases, the J end by 0 bases, with 12 bases between. The CDR3 sequence is 15 residues long. CDR1 is SGHRS, CDR2 YFSETQ, per germline. The CDR3 coding sequence is TGCGCCAGCAGGGCAGGGGATTATAGCAATCAGCCCCAGCATTTT. Its protein is CASRAGDYSNQPQHF.

This clonotype was seen a handful of times. The chain is built from TRBV29-1 and TRBJ2-5; the match to TRBD1 covers 7 bases. The CDR3 has 13 amino acids. V lost 7 bases, J lost 5 bases, and 10 bases stayed unmatched. Germline CDR1 and CDR2: SQVTM and ANQGSEA. The CDR3 region is CSAYKTGSETQYF. CDR3 coding DNA: TGCAGCGCCTATAAGACAGGGAGTGAGACCCAGTACTTC.

This clonotype was detected ten times or more. The genes are TRBV6-2 or TRBV6-3 and TRBJ1-1, with TRBD1 matching 9 bases. Trimming removed 5 bases from V and 10 bases from J; junction bases left unmatched: 8. Germline assignment: CDR1 MNHEY and CDR2 SVGEGT. The length of the CDR3 is 13 residues. The CDR3 region has the DNA TGTGCCAGCAGTCCCAAGCCGGGACAGGGAGCTTTCTTT. This encodes CASSPKPGQGAFF.

This clonotype turned up a few times. This chain connects TRBV6-5 to TRBJ2-5; D may match TRBD1 or TRBD2 (5 bases each). Trimming took 5 bases from V and 2 from J, leaving 15 bases between them. The CDR3 consists of 15 residues. CDR1 is MNHEY and CDR2 is SVGAGI in the germline V gene. The CDR3 here is CASSNAGARQETQYF. CDR3 in DNA: TGTGCCAGCAGTAACGCCGGGGCCAGACAAGAGACCCAGTACTTC.

The chain is built from TRBV6-5 and TRBJ1-6; D might be TRBD1 (5 bases). Germline loops: CDR1 MNHEY, CDR2 SVGAGI. The V gene lost 7 bases and the J gene lost 14 bases, with 15 bases spanning the gap. This CDR3 spans 12 amino acids. DNA of the CDR3: TGTGCCAGCACTCTCAGGGATCCGTCCCTCCACTTT. As protein: CASTLRDPSLHF.

This chain uses TRBV20-1 with TRBJ2-1, with D possibly matching TRBD2 (5 bases). Germline loops: CDR1 DFQATT, CDR2 SNEGSKA (reference sequence). V lost 1 base, J lost 7 bases, and 17 bases lay in between. The CDR3 loop spans 15 amino acids. CDR3 nucleotide sequence: TGCAGTGCTAGAGCGGGTACGGCTAGCAAGAATGAGCAGTTCTTC. This sequence encodes CSARAGTASKNEQFF.

The chain joins TRBV27 to TRBJ1-6, with D tentatively TRBD1 (5 bases). The ends were cut back, 3 bases at V and 4 bases at J, with 13 bases in the middle. The CDR3 runs 16 residues. Germline assignment: CDR1 MNHEY and CDR2 SMNVEV (reference sequence). Here the CDR3 DNA reads TGTGCCAGCAGTTTCGCAGGGAATGCTTATAATTCACCCCTCCACTTT. Translating it yields CASSFAGNAYNSPLHF.

This clonotype came up a few times. The J gene is TRBJ1-1, the V gene TRBV5-6, with 9 nucleotides matching TRBD1. The germline gives CDR1 SGHDT, CDR2 YYEEEE. J lost 4 bases, V lost 4 bases, and 17 bases had no gene match. The CDR3 is 18 amino acids. The CDR3 loop is CASSPKTGGWVLGTEAFF. Written as DNA, the CDR3 is TGTGCCAGCAGCCCGAAAACAGGGGGCTGGGTTCTGGGCACTGAAGCTTTCTTT.

This clonotype was counted only a few times. This chain joins TRBV6-5 and TRBJ1-2; D is possibly TRBD1 (6 bases). Trimming left V 6 bases short and J 3 bases short, with 14 bases between. The germline V gene encodes CDR1 MNHEY and CDR2 SVGAGI. The CDR3 runs to 14 residues. The CDR3 sequence: CASRTGGEDYGYTF. The CDR3 coding sequence is TGTGCCAGCAGGACAGGTGGGGAGGACTATGGCTACACCTTC.

The V and J genes are TRBV27 and TRBJ1-6; D is uncertain. The CDR3 is made up of 13 amino acids. V was cut by 5 bases and J by 10 bases, with 12 bases left in between. Germline V gives CDR1 MNHEY, CDR2 SMNVEV (reference sequence). DNA for the CDR3: TGTGCCAGCAGTACCGGGAGTAGATCACCCCTCCACTTT. This codes for CASSTGSRSPLHF.

There are a few counts of this clonotype. The chain uses TRBV6-2 or TRBV6-3 and TRBJ1-2, with a tentative D call TRBD1 (5 bases). This CDR3 has 13 residues. Between the trimmed V and J ends, which lost 8 bases and 4 bases, there was a span of 14 bases. Germline CDR1 is MNHEY and CDR2 is SVGEGT. The CDR3 reads CASGRGQIYGYTF. In DNA, the CDR3 is TGTGCCAGCGGAAGGGGCCAGATCTATGGCTACACCTTC.

The chain uses TRBV25-1 and TRBJ1-5; D is unresolved. Trimming took off 3 bases at V and 4 bases at J, with 16 bases between the two ends. The CDR3 length is 16 residues. Per germline, CDR1 MGHDK and CDR2 SYGVNS. Written as DNA, the CDR3 is TGTGCCAGCAGTGATAGGGATTGGGGATCGAATCAGCCCCAGCATTTT. This gives the protein CASSDRDWGSNQPQHF.

This clonotype was counted only a few times. V is TRBV11-1 and J is TRBJ2-5; unclear D gene. Germline V CDR1 and CDR2: SGHAT, FQDESV (reference sequence). V shed 3 bases and J shed 0 bases, with 5 bases lying between them. This CDR3 comprises 13 residues. CDR3 loop: CASSFLNQETQYF. CDR3 bases: TGTGCCAGCAGCTTCCTAAACCAAGAGACCCAGTACTTC.

The CDR3 reads CSVVGGIHNEQFF. The CDR3 DNA is TGCAGCGTTGTTGGGGGAATCCACAATGAGCAGTTCTTC. The rearrangement links TRBV29-1 to TRBJ2-1; either TRBD1 or TRBD2 may supply D (5 bases each). Germline V lookup: CDR1 SQVTM, CDR2 ANQGSEA. The V end was cut by 4 bases, the J end by 5 bases, with 12 bases between. This CDR3 has 13 residues.

The chain is built from TRBV28 and TRBJ2-5; the match to TRBD1 covers 10 bases. The CDR3 is made up of 16 amino acids. CDR1 MDHEN and CDR2 SYDVKM come from the germline V gene. With V trimmed by 5 bases and J by 1 base, 7 bases remained unmatched. The CDR3 sequence is CASSARQGAFQETQYF. The CDR3 nucleotides are TGTGCCAGCAGTGCCCGACAGGGGGCCTTCCAAGAGACCCAGTACTTC.

In its sample, this clonotype was seen a few times. This chain uses TRBV21-1 with TRBJ1-3. TRBV21-1 constitutes a pseudogene. CDR3 length equals 17 residues. The CDR3: CASSFEGGDRIRGTIYF. CDR3 nucleotide sequence: TGTGCCAGCAGCTTCGAGGGCGGGGACCGCATAAGGGGCACCATATATTTT.

This clonotype has only a few counts. This chain connects TRBV7-2 to TRBJ2-3; TRBD2 might be the D (5 bases). The CDR3 has 16 residues. CDR1 is SGHTA and CDR2 is FQGNSA in the germline V gene. Trimming removed 5 bases at V and 3 bases at J, with 18 bases between. The CDR3 DNA is TGTGCCAGCAGCCCGAATTTGGGGAGATTTACAGATACGCAGTATTTT. It yields the protein CASSPNLGRFTDTQYF.

This clonotype was seen a handful of times. V gene TRBV27 combines with J gene TRBJ2-1, with 9 bases fitting TRBD2. J gave up 6 bases and V 7 bases, and 7 bases lay outside the gene matches. This CDR3 is 14 amino acids long. Germline assignment: CDR1 MNHEY and CDR2 SMNVEV (reference sequence). CDR3 in amino acids: CASKELTSGNEQFF. The CDR3 bases are TGTGCCAGCAAGGAGTTGACTAGCGGCAATGAGCAGTTCTTC.

The CDR3 protein is CASSYSSRGTQYF. The CDR3 DNA reads as TGTGCCAGCAGTTACTCGTCGCGGGGTACGCAGTATTTT. This sequence joins TRBV6-5 and TRBJ2-3; possible D gene TRBD2, 6 bases. V was clipped by 0 bases and J by 8 bases, with 9 bases between them. The germline V gene has CDR1 MNHEY and CDR2 SVGAGI. The CDR3 is 13 residues long.

This clonotype was observed at least ten times. The CDR3 nucleotides read TGTGCTAGTGGTCCGGGGACCAAAAGCACAGATACGCAGTATTTT. It yields the protein CASGPGTKSTDTQYF. V usage is TRBV12-5 and J usage is TRBJ2-3; TRBD1 or TRBD2 may be the D gene (5 bases each). CDR1 is LGHNT and CDR2 is FRNRAP in the germline V gene. Trimming cost V 5 bases and J 0 bases, with 12 bases left between them. The CDR3 spans 15 residues. Complete variable domain (other parts from reference TRBV12-5 and TRBJ2-3): DARVTQTPRHKVTEMGQEVTMRCQPILGHNTVFWYRQTMMQGLELLAYFRNRAPLDDSGMPKDRFSAEMPDATLATLKIQPSEPRDSAVYFCASGPGTKSTDTQYFGPGTRLTVL.

The rearrangement uses TRBV7-2 and TRBJ2-3; 7 nucleotides agree with TRBD2. Germline loops: CDR1 SGHTA, CDR2 FQGNSA. Germline trimming cut 6 bases from V and 4 bases from J; bases unmatched to any gene: 7. The CDR3 loop spans 14 amino acids. The CDR3 is CASRGRVVADTQYF. CDR3 in DNA: TGTGCCAGCAGGGGGAGGGTGGTAGCAGATACGCAGTATTTT.

The chain has TRBV2 and TRBJ2-2; no clear D gene. This CDR3 has 16 amino acids. Trimming shortened V by 5 bases and J by 1 base, and 14 bases separated the two germline ends. In germline, CDR1 is SNHLY, CDR2 FYNNEI. Here the CDR3 reads CASSSAERLNTGELFF. The DNA for the CDR3 is TGTGCCAGCAGTTCCGCAGAAAGATTGAACACCGGGGAGCTGTTTTTT.

Ten or more counts support this clonotype. This chain uses TRBV6-2 or TRBV6-3 with TRBJ2-1; D not resolved. CDR3 length: 11 residues. Germline CDR1 is MNHEY and CDR2 is SVGEGT. Trimming stripped 0 bases from V and 10 bases from J, with 4 bases between. The DNA for the CDR3 is TGTGCCAGCAGTTACTCGAGGGAGCAGTTCTTC. Translated, it gives CASSYSREQFF.

This clonotype was picked up a small number of times. The chain couples TRBV6-6 to TRBJ2-3, with 7 bases identical to TRBD1. Germline trimming cut 6 bases from V and 5 bases from J; bases unmatched to any gene: 8. Looked up from germline, CDR1 is MNHNY and CDR2 is SVGAGI (reference sequence). This CDR3 has 14 amino acids. For the CDR3, the DNA is TGTGCCAGCAGCCCGACAGGGCAGAAAGATACGCAGTATTTT. Protein: CASSPTGQKDTQYF.

This chain joins TRBV5-1 and TRBJ1-1, with D perhaps TRBD1 (6 bases). Germline V lookup: CDR1 SGHRS, CDR2 YFSETQ. V was trimmed by 4 bases and J by 1 base, leaving 11 bases between them. The CDR3 spans 14 residues. The CDR3 here is CASSTQTGNTEAFF. The CDR3 nucleotides read TGCGCCAGCAGCACTCAGACAGGGAACACTGAAGCTTTCTTT.

The chain uses TRBV7-9 and TRBJ2-3, with no clear D. CDR1 and CDR2 (germline): SEHNR, FQNEAQ (reference sequence). There are 13 residues in the CDR3. Trimming left V 4 bases short and J 4 bases short, with 9 bases between. DNA of the CDR3: TGTGCCAGCAGCTCCGGATTCTCAGATACGCAGTATTTT. It encodes CASSSGFSDTQYF.

The chain carries TRBV12-5 and TRBJ1-2, with no clear D. Germline V lookup: CDR1 LGHNT, CDR2 FRNRAP. This CDR3 has 17 residues. The germline V and J ends were trimmed by 0 bases and 0 bases, with 14 bases remaining between them. The CDR3 protein is CASGLVPQVEANYGYTF. The CDR3 nucleotides read TGTGCTAGTGGTTTGGTACCCCAGGTTGAAGCTAACTATGGCTACACCTTC.

This clonotype was counted only a few times. The V call is TRBV20-1, the J call TRBJ2-5; 7 positions agree with TRBD2. V shed 7 bases and J 1 base; nucleotides not matched to a gene: 3. The CDR3 loop spans 12 amino acids. The V gene's germline CDR1 is DFQATT and CDR2 SNEGSKA (reference sequence). CDR3 sequence reads: CSVRLAQETQYF. The CDR3 DNA reads TGCAGTGTTCGACTAGCCCAAGAGACCCAGTACTTC.

In its sample, this clonotype was seen a few times. The chain is built from TRBV9 and TRBJ2-7; the D call may be TRBD1 or TRBD2 (5 bases each). The germline V gene has CDR1 SGDLS and CDR2 YYNGEE. This CDR3 has 13 amino acids. V was cut by 2 bases and J by 3 bases, with 9 bases left in between. CDR3 sequence reads: CASSVGVNYEQYF. CDR3 DNA: TGTGCCAGCAGCGTGGGGGTAAACTACGAGCAGTACTTC.